This TCR beta chain was recovered during a study of B cell selection in AIRE deficiency. Turning to this clone: Its antigen is unknown.

The germline V gene encodes CDR1 LGHNA and CDR2 YNFKEQ. The CDR3 totals 18 residues. The V segment lost 0 bases and the J segment 4 bases; nucleotides outside the gene matches: 12. The sorted conventional CD4 T cells were gated as CD4+CD127+. Some clones are missing from TCRdb's copy, which holds only in-frame ones; the method was immunoSEQ multiplex PCR. The table has about 24,000 clones, 95% to 98% seen once. General observations from the study: Only roughly 9% of 3,500 to 4,500 shared Treg sequences were patient-specific; around 33% healthy-specific.

What was sequenced was CD4+CD127+ conventional T cells sorted from PBMCs. The chain joins TRBV4-2 to TRBJ2-1; TRBD2 matches 7 bases. This receptor was identified in a human donor in good health. CDR3 region: CASSQEPYGLAVYNEQFF. Here the CDR3 DNA reads TGTGCCAGCAGCCAAGAGCCCTACGGGCTAGCGGTTTACAATGAGCAGTTCTTC.